This TCR beta chain was captured by sequencing in a study of CD8 T cells in Susac syndrome (dated by TCRdb to about 2019). General notes on the study: Among the sequenced Susac syndrome patients, over five had clinically active disease and fewer than 10 were in clinical remission. Repertoire sequencing was used to test whether CD8+ T cell activation and differentiation in Susac syndrome was antigen driven. At the time of blood withdrawal, Susac syndrome patients were either therapy-naive, taking corticosteroids (with some also receiving IVIg), or on IVIg alone. Study-level results and caveats: In the CD4+ T cell repertoire of Susac syndrome patients, clonal expansion was not detected. The TCR sequencing and HLA analysis was acknowledged to have included a relatively small number of individuals.

Concerning this clonotype: The clone's antigen remains unknown. Base qualities are not provided; no much larger clone lies one nucleotide away.

Peripheral blood CD8+ and CD4+ T cells from healthy donors, Susac syndrome patients and multiple sclerosis patients were profiled by high-throughput TCR beta sequencing. Susac syndrome patients met recently defined diagnostic criteria for definite or probable disease. CD8+ TEMRA cells were enriched by FACS, while bulk CD8+ and CD4+ T cells were purified by magnetic negative isolation. Blood was collected in EDTA tubes and processed within 24 hours, with PBMCs isolated through density gradient centrifugation. PBMCs intended for TCR sequencing were cryopreserved in liquid nitrogen and thawed later in a water bath at 37 degrees C. Purity of sorted or isolated CD4+, CD8+ and CD8+ TEMRA cells was at least 90%. Spanning cysteine to phenylalanine, the CDR3 consists of 14 amino acids. The entry retains the CDR3 DNA only, 42 bases that are in frame from base 1. CDR1 SGHRS and CDR2 YFSETQ were looked up in the germline V gene. V loses 7 bases at its end and J loses 4 bases; junction bases beyond the gene matches: 4.

RNA was extracted using the RNeasy kit, and roughly 0.45 to 1 microgram was reverse transcribed with random hexamers. The immunoSEQ multiplex PCR assay, covering 54 Vbeta and 13 Jbeta segments, was used to amplify TCR beta CDR3 regions. Bias from PCR amplification was corrected by using a synthetic template baseline for primer optimization and for computational correction. The original methods were these. Only productive sequences were kept, with reads annotated to V, D and J genes according to IMGT and analyzed in immunoSEQ Analyzer. Clonality was computed as one minus Shannon entropy normalized by log2 of the number of productive unique sequences. For each patient and control, public and private clones were evaluated within the 100 most prevalent clones. Clones were defined as Susac-specific when absent from the healthy and MS cohorts, from about a thousand published viral clones and from other ImmuneACCESS disease sequences. In-frame beta chains were kept once TCRdb had trimmed the public reads at Q25 with fastp and called clones with MiXCR. Records with the same CDR3 protein are collapsed into one entry carrying the most frequent genes and DNA. The V and J calls come from TCRdb's annotation, not from the publication. Within this sample are about 140,000 distinct CDR3 sequences, with 95% of them counted one time only. Clones ranked in the top ten supply 0.13% to 0.15% of the sample.

The rearrangement combines TRBV5-1 with TRBJ2-1, and 11 junction bases match TRBD2. Sequenced sample: CD4+ T cells from PBMCs. This clonotype originated in a human donor with Susac syndrome. For the CDR3, the sequence is CASGGTSGYNEQFF. The base sequence is TGCGCCAGCGGCGGGACTAGCGGTTACAATGAGCAGTTCTTC.